This T cell receptor (beta chain) was found in a study of glioma-infiltrating T cells. Amplification of TCR alpha and beta CDR3 regions from RNA used iRepertoire nested multiplex PCR. TCRdb itself ran the multiplex PCR reads through MiXCR, one entry per CDR3 protein. The table has 160,000 or so distinct CDR3 sequences, 43% seen once. Concerning this clonotype: This sequence may be a read error, since a much larger clone differs from it by one base.

Specimen: glioma tissue, nonneoplastic brain tissue, or PBMCs (not recorded which). The clonotype comes from a human donor with low-grade glioma or glioblastoma, undergoing nonglioma brain surgery, or in good health (not recorded which).

CDR3 loop: CASSGDRGYEQYF. CDR3 nucleotide sequence: TGTGCCAGCTCCGGGGACAGGGGCTACGAGCAGTACTTC. V gene TRBV18 combines with J gene TRBJ2-7, with 10 positions matching TRBD1. V was pared by 6 bases and J by 3 bases, with 2 bases of the junction left unmatched. Germline loops: CDR1 KGHSH, CDR2 LQKENI. The CDR3 has 13 residues.